This T cell receptor beta chain was retrieved from a study of blood T cell repertoires in COVID-19. Study processing details: Counts of nucleated cells, estimated from reference gene primer amplification, were obtained. Sequencing used immunoSEQ multiplex PCR; TCRdb keeps in-frame clones, though not all of them. V and J calls and clone size come straight from that table; D and trimming were deduced from the DNA. The sample records approximately 200,000 clones, 88% being singletons. Recruits, aged roughly 18 to 95 years, lived in approximately 26 US areas. Shortly before study entry, within 2 weeks, exposed participants had met a COVID-19 case. This receptor was taken from a woman aged 30 to 39 who had been exposed to COVID-19. Material for sequencing was PBMCs or T cells enriched from blood (not recorded which).

The CDR3 region has the DNA TGTGCCAGTTCGGACAGGGTAGGGGGCTATGGCTACACCTTC. Translating gives CASSDRVGGYGYTF. The chain uses TRBV19 and TRBJ1-2; 8 positions match TRBD1. V lost 8 bases, J lost 4 bases, and 9 bases stayed unmatched. CDR1 and CDR2 (germline): LNHDA, SQIVND (reference sequence). This CDR3 has 14 amino acids. Supplemented by reference TRBV19 and TRBJ1-2, the full variable domain reads DGGITQSPKYLFRKEGQNVTLSCEQNLNHDAMYWYRQDPGQGLRLIYYSQIVNDFQKGDIAEGYSVSREKKESFPLTVTSAQKNPTAFYLCASSDRVGGYGYTFGSGTRLTVV.